Shown below are 5 T cell receptor beta chains from a single sample sequenced in a study of shared clonotypes between healthy human individuals. Data came from immunoSEQ multiplex PCR; TCRdb stores just in-frame clones and leaves some out. The sample yields 2 million to 3 million clones, under 95% seen once. Sample: naive CD4+ T cells from PBMCs. Subset given: CD45RA+ positively selected. These receptors came from a man younger than 35 in good health. Some clones in this sample may be carry-over from other donors' samples.

The rearrangement uses TRBV7-9 and TRBJ1-4; no clear D. With 1 base removed from V and 6 bases from J, the gap between germline ends came to 12 bases. This CDR3 is 15 amino acids long. CDR1 and CDR2 (germline): SEHNR, FQNEAQ (reference sequence). CDR3 in amino acids: CASSLVPAEDEKLFF. The CDR3 nucleotides are TGTGCCAGCAGCTTAGTCCCGGCCGAGGATGAAAAACTGTTTTTT. Variable domain in full (rest from reference TRBV7-9 and TRBJ1-4): DTGVSQNPRHKITKRGQNVTFRCDPISEHNRLYWYRQTLGQGPEFLTYFQNEAQLEKSRLLSDRFSAERPKGSFSTLEIQRTEQGDSAMYLCASSLVPAEDEKLFFGSGTQLSVL.

As regards this clone: The same CDR3 also results from other DNA sequences found in this sample. This chain links TRBV7-9 with TRBJ1-2; TRBD1 aligns across 9 bases. The V gene end was trimmed by 5 bases and the J gene end by 2 bases; junction bases not matched to a gene: 3. This CDR3 is 14 amino acids long. Germline lookup yields CDR1 SEHNR and CDR2 FQNEAQ (reference sequence). CDR3 in DNA: TGTGCCAGCAGCCCAGGACAGGGGAACTATGGCTACACCTTC. Amino acids: CASSPGQGNYGYTF.

The V call is TRBV30, the J call TRBJ2-5, with 9 bases fitting TRBD1. The J call may be in error: the DNA end matches TRBJ2-7 better. The CDR3 contains 13 residues. CDR1 and CDR2 from the germline V gene are GTSNPN and SVGIG (reference sequence). The CDR3 region is CAWSHRGPSEQYF. CDR3 DNA sequence: TGTGCCTGGAGTCACAGGGGGCCCTCCGAGCAGTACTTC.

This clone came up once. This rearrangement joins TRBV28 to TRBJ2-3; D is perhaps TRBD2 (6 bases). The V gene's germline CDR1 is MDHEN and CDR2 SYDVKM. This CDR3 has 13 amino acids. V was trimmed by 8 bases and J by 4 bases, leaving 13 bases between them. CDR3 residues: CASGGILADTQYF. The CDR3 nucleotides read TGTGCCAGCGGAGGGATATTGGCAGATACGCAGTATTTT.

A note on this clone: Other DNA sequences in this sample translate to the same CDR3. The chain uses TRBV5-5 and TRBJ2-5; D might be TRBD1 or TRBD2, each matching 5 bases. CDR3 length: 14 amino acids. Trimming left V 0 bases short and J 2 bases short, with 8 bases between. Germline CDR1 is SGHKS and CDR2 is YYEKEE (reference sequence). The DNA of the CDR3 is TGTGCCAGCAGCTTGGGGGGGTATCAAGAGACCCAGTACTTC. Amino acid sequence: CASSLGGYQETQYF.